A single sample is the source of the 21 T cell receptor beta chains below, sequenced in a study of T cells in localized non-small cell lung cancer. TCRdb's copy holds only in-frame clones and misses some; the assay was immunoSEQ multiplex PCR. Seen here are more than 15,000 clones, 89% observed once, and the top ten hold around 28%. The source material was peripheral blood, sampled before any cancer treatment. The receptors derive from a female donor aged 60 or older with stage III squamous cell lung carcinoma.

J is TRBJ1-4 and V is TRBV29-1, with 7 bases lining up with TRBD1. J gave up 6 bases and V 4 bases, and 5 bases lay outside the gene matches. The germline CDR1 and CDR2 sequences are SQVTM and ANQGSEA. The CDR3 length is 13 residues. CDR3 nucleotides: TGCAGCGTTGTAAAGGGGGCCGATGAAAAACTGTTTTTT. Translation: CSVVKGADEKLFF.

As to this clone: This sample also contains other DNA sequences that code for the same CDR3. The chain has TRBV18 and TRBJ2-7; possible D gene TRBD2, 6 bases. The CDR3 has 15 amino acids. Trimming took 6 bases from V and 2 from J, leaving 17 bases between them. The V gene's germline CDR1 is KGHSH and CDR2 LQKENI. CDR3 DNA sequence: TGTGCCAGCTCCCCGGGGACGGGAGATCCCTACGAGCAGTACTTC. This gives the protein CASSPGTGDPYEQYF.

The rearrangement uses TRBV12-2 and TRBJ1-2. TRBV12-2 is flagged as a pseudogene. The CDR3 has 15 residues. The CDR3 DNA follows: TGTGCAAGTCGCTTAGTAGTAAGGTCTAACTATGGCTACACCTTC. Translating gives CASRLVVRSNYGYTF.

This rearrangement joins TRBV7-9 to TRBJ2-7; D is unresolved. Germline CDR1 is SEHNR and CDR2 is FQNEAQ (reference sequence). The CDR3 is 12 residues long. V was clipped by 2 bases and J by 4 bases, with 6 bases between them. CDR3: CASSLTGYEQYF. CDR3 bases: TGTGCCAGCAGCTTAACTGGGTACGAGCAGTACTTC.

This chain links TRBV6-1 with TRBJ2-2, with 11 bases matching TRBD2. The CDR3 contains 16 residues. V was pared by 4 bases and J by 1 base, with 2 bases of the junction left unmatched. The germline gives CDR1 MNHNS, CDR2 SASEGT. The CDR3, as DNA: TGTGCCAGCAGTGTGCTAGCGGGAGGGAACACCGGGGAGCTGTTTTTT. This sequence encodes CASSVLAGGNTGELFF.

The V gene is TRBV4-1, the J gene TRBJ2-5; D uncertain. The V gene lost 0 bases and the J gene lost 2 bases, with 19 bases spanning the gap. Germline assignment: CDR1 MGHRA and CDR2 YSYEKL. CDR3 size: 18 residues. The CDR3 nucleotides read TGCGCCAGCAGCCAAGATCAGACGGCAAACTCCTATCAAGAGACCCAGTACTTC. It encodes CASSQDQTANSYQETQYF.

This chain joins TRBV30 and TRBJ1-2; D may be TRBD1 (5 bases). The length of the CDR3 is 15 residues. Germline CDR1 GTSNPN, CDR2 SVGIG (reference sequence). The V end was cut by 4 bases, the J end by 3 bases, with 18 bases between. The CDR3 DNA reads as TGTGCCTGGACCGCGGGTAGGGGTGCGGACTATGGCTACACCTTC. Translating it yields CAWTAGRGADYGYTF. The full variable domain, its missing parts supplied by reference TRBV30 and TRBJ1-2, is SQTIHQWPATLVQPVGSPLSLECTVEGTSNPNLYWYRQAAGRGLQLLFYSVGIGQISSEVPQNLSASRPQDRQFILSSKKLLLSDSGFYLCAWTAGRGADYGYTFGSGTRLTVV.

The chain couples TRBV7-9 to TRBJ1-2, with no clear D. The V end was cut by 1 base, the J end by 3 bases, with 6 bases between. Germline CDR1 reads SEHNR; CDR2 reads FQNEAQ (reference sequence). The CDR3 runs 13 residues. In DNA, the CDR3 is TGTGCCAGCAGCTTAGTCGTAGACTATGGCTACACCTTC. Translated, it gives CASSLVVDYGYTF.

The CDR3 sequence: CAWSTGGREKLFF. For the CDR3, the DNA is TGTGCCTGGAGTACAGGGGGCAGGGAAAAACTGTTTTTT. This rearrangement joins TRBV30 to TRBJ1-4; 9 bases match TRBD1. J lost 8 bases, V lost 2 bases, and 3 bases had no gene match. CDR3 length equals 13 residues. Germline V gene lookup returns CDR1 GTSNPN and CDR2 SVGIG (reference sequence).

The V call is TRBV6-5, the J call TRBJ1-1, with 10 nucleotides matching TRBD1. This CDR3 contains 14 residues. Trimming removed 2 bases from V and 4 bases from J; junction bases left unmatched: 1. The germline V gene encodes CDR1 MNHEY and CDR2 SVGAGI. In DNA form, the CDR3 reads TGTGCCAGCAGTTACGACAGGGGGCTCACTGAAGCTTTCTTT. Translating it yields CASSYDRGLTEAFF.

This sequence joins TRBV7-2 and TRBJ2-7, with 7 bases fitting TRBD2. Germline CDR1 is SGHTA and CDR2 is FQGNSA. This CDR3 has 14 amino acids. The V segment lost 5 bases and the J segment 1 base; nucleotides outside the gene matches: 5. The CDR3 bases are TGTGCCAGCAGCCTCACAGCGGGATCCTACGAGCAGTACTTC. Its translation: CASSLTAGSYEQYF.

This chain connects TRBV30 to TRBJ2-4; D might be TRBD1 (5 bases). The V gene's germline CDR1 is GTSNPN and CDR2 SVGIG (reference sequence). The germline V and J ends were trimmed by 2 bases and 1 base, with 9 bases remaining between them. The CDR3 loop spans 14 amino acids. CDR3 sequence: CAWSIGVAKNIQYF. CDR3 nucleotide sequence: TGTGCCTGGAGTATAGGGGTTGCCAAAAACATTCAGTACTTC.

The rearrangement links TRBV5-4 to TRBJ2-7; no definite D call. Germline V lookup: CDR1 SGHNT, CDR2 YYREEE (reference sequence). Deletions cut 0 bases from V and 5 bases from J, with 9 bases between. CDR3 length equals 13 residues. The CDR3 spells CASSLEVSHEQYF. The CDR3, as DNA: TGTGCCAGCAGCTTGGAGGTTAGCCACGAGCAGTACTTC.

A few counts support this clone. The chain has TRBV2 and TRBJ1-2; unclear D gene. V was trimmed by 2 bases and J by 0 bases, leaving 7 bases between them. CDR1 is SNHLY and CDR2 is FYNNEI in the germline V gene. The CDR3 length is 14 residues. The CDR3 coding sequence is TGTGCCAGCAGTGAATACAGAGCTAACTATGGCTACACCTTC. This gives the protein CASSEYRANYGYTF.

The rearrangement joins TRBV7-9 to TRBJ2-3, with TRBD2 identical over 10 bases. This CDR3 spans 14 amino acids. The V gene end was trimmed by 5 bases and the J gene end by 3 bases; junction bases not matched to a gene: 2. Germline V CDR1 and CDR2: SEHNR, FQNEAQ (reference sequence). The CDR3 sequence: CASSPAGGTDTQYF. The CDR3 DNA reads TGTGCCAGCAGCCCAGCGGGAGGGACAGATACGCAGTATTTT.

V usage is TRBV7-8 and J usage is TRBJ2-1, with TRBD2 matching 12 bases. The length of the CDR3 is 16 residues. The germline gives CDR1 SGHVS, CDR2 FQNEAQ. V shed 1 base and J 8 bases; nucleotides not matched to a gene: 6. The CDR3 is CASSLGRTSGAYEQFF. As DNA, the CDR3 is TGTGCCAGCAGCTTAGGGAGGACTAGCGGGGCGTATGAGCAGTTCTTC.

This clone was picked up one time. The CDR3 DNA follows: TGTGCCACAGCACAGGGATTGGGAACTGAAGCTTTCTTT. This translates into CATAQGLGTEAFF. The chain employs TRBV15 and TRBJ1-1, with a tentative D call TRBD1 (6 bases). The length of the CDR3 is 13 residues. CDR1 is LNHNV and CDR2 is YYDKDF in the germline V gene (reference sequence). V was trimmed by 9 bases and J by 5 bases, leaving 16 bases between them.

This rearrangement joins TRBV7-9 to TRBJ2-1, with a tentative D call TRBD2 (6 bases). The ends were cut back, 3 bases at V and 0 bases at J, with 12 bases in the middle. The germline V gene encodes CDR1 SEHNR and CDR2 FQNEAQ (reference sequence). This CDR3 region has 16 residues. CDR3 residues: CASSFPGTSSYNEQFF. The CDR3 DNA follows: TGTGCCAGCAGCTTTCCTGGGACTTCCTCCTACAATGAGCAGTTCTTC.

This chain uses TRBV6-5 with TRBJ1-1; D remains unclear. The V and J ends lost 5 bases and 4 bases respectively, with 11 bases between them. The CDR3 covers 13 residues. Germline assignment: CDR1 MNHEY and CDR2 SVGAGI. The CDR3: CASSPRRFTEAFF. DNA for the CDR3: TGTGCCAGCAGTCCCAGAAGGTTCACTGAAGCTTTCTTT.

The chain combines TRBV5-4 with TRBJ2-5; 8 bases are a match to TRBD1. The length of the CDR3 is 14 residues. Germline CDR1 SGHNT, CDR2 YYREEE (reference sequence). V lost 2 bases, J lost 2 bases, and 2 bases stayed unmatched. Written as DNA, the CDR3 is TGTGCCAGCAGCTTCGGACAGGGACAAGAGACCCAGTACTTC. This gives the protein CASSFGQGQETQYF.

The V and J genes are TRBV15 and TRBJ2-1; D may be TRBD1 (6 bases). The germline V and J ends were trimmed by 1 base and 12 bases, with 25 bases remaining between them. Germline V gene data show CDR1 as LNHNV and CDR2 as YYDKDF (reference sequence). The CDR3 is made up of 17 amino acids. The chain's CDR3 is CATSRAPRTDYFFGQFF. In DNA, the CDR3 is TGTGCCACCAGCAGAGCACCCCGGACAGACTACTTTTTCGGGCAGTTCTTC.